This TCR beta chain was identified in a study of T cells of healthy individuals. This clonotype appeared a few times. The CDR3 consists of 15 residues. Germline CDR1 is SGHTA and CDR2 is FQGNSA. V gave up 5 bases and J gave up 7 bases, with 20 bases separating them. TCRdb fed the 5' RACE reads into MiXCR, producing one record per CDR3 protein. The repertoire holds some 100,000 distinct CDR3 sequences, with around 17% as singletons. The TCR sequence derives from a human donor in good health. The J gene is TRBJ1-2, the V gene TRBV7-2; no clear D gene. DNA for the CDR3: TGTGCCAGCAGCCCACCCTTCTTGGGGTCGAGTGGCTACACCTTC. It encodes CASSPPFLGSSGYTF.